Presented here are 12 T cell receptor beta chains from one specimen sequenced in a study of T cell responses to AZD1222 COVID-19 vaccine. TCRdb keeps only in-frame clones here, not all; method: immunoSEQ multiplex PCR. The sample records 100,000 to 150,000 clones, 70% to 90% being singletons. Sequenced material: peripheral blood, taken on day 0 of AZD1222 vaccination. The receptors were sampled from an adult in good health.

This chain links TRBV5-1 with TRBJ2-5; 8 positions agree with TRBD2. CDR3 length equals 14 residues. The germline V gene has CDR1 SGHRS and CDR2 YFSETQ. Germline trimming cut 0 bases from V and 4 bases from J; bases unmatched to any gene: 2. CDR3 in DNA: TGCGCCAGCAGCTTGGGGACTAGCCGAGAGACCCAGTACTTC. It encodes CASSLGTSRETQYF.

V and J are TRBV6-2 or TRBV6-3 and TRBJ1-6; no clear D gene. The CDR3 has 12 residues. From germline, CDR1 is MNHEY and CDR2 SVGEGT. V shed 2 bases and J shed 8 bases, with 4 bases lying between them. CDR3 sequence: CASSYPYSPLHF. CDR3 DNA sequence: TGTGCCAGCAGTTACCCGTATTCACCCCTCCACTTT.

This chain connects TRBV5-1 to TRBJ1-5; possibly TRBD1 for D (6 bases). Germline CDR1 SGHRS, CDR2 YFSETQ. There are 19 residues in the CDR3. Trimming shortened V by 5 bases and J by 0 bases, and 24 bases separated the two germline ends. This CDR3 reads CASRGDKAPRRDSNQPQHF. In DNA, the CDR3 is TGCGCCAGCAGGGGGGACAAGGCTCCCCGGAGGGATAGCAATCAGCCCCAGCATTTT.

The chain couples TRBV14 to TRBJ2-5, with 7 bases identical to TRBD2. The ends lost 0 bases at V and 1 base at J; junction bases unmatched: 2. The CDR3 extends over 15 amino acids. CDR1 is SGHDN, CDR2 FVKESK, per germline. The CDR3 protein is CASSQDGGGQETQYF. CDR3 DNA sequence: TGTGCCAGCAGCCAAGATGGGGGGGGCCAAGAGACCCAGTACTTC.

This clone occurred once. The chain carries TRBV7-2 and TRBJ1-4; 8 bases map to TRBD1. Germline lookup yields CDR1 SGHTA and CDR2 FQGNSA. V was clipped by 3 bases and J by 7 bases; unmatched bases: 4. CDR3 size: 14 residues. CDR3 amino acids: CASSFDGQGEKLFF. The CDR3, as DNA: TGTGCCAGCAGCTTTGACGGACAGGGTGAAAAACTGTTTTTT.

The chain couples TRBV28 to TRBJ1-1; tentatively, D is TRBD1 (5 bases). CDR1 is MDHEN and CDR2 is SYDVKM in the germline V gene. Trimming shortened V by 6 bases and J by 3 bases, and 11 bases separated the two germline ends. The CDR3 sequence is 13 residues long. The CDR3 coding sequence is TGTGCCAGCAGCCTAACAGGTTACACTGAAGCTTTCTTT. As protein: CASSLTGYTEAFF. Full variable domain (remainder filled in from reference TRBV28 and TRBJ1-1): DVKVTQSSRYLVKRTGEKVFLECVQDMDHENMFWYRQDPGLGLRLIYFSYDVKMKEKGDIPEGYSVSREKKERFSLILESASTNQTSMYLCASSLTGYTEAFFGQGTRLTVV.

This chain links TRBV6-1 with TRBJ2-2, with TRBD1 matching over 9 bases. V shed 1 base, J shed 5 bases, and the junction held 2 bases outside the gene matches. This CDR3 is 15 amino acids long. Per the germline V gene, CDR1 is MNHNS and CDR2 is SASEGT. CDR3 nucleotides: TGTGCCAGCAGTGAAGGGGACAGGGTGACCGGGGAGCTGTTTTTT. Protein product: CASSEGDRVTGELFF.

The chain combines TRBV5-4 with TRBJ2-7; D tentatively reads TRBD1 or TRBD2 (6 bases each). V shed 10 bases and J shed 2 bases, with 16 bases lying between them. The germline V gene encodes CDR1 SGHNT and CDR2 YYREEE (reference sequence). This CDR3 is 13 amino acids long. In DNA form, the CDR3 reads TGTGCCTGGCTAAAGGGGGGTACCTACGAGCAGTACTTC. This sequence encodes CAWLKGGTYEQYF. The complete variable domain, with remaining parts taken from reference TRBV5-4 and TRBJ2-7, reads ETGVTQSPTHLIKTRGQQVTLRCSSQSGHNTVSWYQQALGQGPQFIFQYYREEENGRGNFPPRFSGLQFPNYSSELNVNALELDDSALYLCAWLKGGTYEQYFGPGTRLTVT.

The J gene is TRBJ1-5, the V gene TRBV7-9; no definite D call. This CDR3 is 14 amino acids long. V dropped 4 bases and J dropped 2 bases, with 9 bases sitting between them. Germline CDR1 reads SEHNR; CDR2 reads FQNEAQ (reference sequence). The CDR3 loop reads CASSYMGGNQPQHF. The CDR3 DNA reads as TGTGCCAGCAGCTATATGGGAGGCAATCAGCCCCAGCATTTT. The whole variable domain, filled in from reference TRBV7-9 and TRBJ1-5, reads DTGVSQNPRHKITKRGQNVTFRCDPISEHNRLYWYRQTLGQGPEFLTYFQNEAQLEKSRLLSDRFSAERPKGSFSTLEIQRTEQGDSAMYLCASSYMGGNQPQHFGDGTRLSIL.

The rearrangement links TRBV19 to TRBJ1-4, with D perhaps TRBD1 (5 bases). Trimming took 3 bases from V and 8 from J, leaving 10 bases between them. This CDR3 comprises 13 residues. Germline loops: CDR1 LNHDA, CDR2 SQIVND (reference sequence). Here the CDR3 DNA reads TGTGCCAGTAGTATGAGGGACGGAGAAAAACTGTTTTTT. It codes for CASSMRDGEKLFF.

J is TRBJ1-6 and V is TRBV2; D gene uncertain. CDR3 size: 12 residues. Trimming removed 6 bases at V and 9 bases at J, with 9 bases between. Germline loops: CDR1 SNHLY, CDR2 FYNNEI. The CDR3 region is CASSGDTSPLHF. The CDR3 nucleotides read TGTGCCAGCAGCGGAGACACTTCACCCCTCCACTTT.

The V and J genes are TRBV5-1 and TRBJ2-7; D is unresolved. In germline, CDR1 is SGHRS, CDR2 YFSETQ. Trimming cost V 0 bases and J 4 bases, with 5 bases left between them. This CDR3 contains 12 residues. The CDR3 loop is CASSLGTYEQYF. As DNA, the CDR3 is TGCGCCAGCAGCTTGGGAACATACGAGCAGTACTTC.